Shown below are 3 T cell receptor beta chains from a single sample sequenced in a study of blood T cells in healthy people across ages. Through a sample-barcoded 5' primer and a J-beta primer mix, a second PCR was run for roughly 6 to 12 cycles. TCRdb independently ran MiXCR on the 5' RACE reads; one entry per CDR3 protein. The table lists about 1.5 million distinct CDR3 sequences, 35% to 45% of them singletons. The sequencing sample was made of blood. The receptors stem from a woman between 18 and 29 years old in good health.

This chain links TRBV20-1 with TRBJ1-4; the D gene is possibly TRBD1 (6 bases). CDR3 length: 17 amino acids. Germline values: CDR1 DFQATT, CDR2 SNEGSKA (reference sequence). The V and J ends lost 0 bases and 0 bases respectively, with 14 bases between them. The CDR3 coding sequence is TGCAGTGCTAGAGATTCTCACAGGGCCGCAACTAATGAAAAACTGTTTTTT. Its translation: CSARDSHRAATNEKLFF.

The V call is TRBV7-3, the J call TRBJ2-7; D is possibly TRBD1 or TRBD2 (5 bases each). V lost 1 base and J 7 bases, leaving 11 bases between the germline ends. The CDR3 length is 13 residues. CDR1 and CDR2 (germline): SGHTA, FQGTGA. The CDR3 sequence: CASSLKGSNEQYF. For the CDR3, the DNA is TGTGCCAGCAGCTTAAAGGGGAGCAATGAGCAGTACTTC.

This clonotype has a count of ten or more. The genes are TRBV29-1 and TRBJ1-2; 7 positions match TRBD1. V shed 6 bases and J 4 bases; nucleotides not matched to a gene: 5. The CDR3 length is 12 residues. Germline assignment: CDR1 SQVTM and CDR2 ANQGSEA. CDR3 region: CSVNRGSYGYTF. The CDR3 DNA reads TGCAGCGTCAACAGGGGTAGCTATGGCTACACCTTC.